This TCR beta chain was sequenced during a study of T cell responses to AZD1222 COVID-19 vaccine. Germline CDR1 and CDR2: LNHNV and YYDKDF (reference sequence). Trimming left V 0 bases short and J 5 bases short, with 10 bases between. The CDR3 is made up of 14 amino acids. Second doses were pooled across both intervals (about 4 or about 12 weeks). Study results and caveats: Researchers report vaccine-associated CD4 TCRs spanning spike, with dominance at 160-218 and 743-854. Clonal diversity may have been underestimated in mostly white British donors. Only a handful of people who got AZD1222 tested seropositive at baseline.

About this clone: Its cognate antigen is unknown.

Clones were sequenced by immunoSEQ multiplex PCR, and TCRdb holds only the in-frame ones, with some missing. The table lists 90,000 to 120,000 clones, approximately 90% of them singletons, with 7.5% to 9.5% in the top ten. The sequenced sample was peripheral blood, obtained 28 days after the second AZD1222 dose. The source is an adult who received the AZD1222 COVID-19 vaccine. The chain links TRBV15 to TRBJ1-1; possibly TRBD1 for D (5 bases). This CDR3 reads CATSREVGGTEAFF. As DNA, the CDR3 is TGTGCCACCAGCAGAGAGGTTGGGGGAACTGAAGCTTTCTTT.